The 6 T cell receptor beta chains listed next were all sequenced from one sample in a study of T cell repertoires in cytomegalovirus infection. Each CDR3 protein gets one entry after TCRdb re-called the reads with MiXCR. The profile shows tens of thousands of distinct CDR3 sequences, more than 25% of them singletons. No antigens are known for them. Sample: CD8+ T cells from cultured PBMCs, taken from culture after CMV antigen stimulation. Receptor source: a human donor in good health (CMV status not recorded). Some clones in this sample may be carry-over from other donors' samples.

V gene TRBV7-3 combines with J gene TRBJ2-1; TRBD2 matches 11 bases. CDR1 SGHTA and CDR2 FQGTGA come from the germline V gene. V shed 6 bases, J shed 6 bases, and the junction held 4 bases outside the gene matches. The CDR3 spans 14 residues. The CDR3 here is CASSSSGGPNEQFF. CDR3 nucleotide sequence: TGTGCCAGCAGTTCTAGCGGGGGGCCCAATGAGCAGTTCTTC.

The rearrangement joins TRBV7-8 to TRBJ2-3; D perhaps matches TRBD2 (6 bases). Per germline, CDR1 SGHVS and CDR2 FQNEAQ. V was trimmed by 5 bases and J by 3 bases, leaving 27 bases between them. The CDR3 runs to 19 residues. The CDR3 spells CASSPIAALRSLGTDTQYF. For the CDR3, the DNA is TGTGCCAGCAGCCCAATAGCGGCCCTTCGATCGCTCGGGACAGATACGCAGTATTTT.

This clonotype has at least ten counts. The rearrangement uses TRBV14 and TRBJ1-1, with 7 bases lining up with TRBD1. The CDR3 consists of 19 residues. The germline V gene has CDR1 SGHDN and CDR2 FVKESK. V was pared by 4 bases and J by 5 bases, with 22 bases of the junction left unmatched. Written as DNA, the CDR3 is TGTGCCAGCAGCCCCAAGTGGGGGCTTGGGGACAGTGGATCTACTGAAGCTTTCTTT. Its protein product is CASSPKWGLGDSGSTEAFF. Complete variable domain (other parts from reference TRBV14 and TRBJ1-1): EAGVTQFPSHSVIEKGQTVTLRCDPISGHDNLYWYRRVMGKEIKFLLHFVKESKQDESGMPNNRFLAERTGGTYSTLKVQPAELEDSGVYFCASSPKWGLGDSGSTEAFFGQGTRLTVV.

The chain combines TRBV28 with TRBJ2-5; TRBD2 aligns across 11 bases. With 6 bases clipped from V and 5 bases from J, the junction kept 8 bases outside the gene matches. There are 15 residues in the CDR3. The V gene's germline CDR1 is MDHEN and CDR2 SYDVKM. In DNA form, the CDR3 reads TGTGCCAGCAGCTCAACTAGCGGGAGAGTCGAGACCCAGTACTTC. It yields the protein CASSSTSGRVETQYF.

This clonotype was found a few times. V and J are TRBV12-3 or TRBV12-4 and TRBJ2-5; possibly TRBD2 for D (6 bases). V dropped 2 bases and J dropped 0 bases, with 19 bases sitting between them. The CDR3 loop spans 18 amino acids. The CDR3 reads CASSLSETGDPYQETQYF. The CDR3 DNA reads TGTGCCAGCAGTTTAAGCGAGACGGGGGACCCGTACCAAGAGACCCAGTACTTC.

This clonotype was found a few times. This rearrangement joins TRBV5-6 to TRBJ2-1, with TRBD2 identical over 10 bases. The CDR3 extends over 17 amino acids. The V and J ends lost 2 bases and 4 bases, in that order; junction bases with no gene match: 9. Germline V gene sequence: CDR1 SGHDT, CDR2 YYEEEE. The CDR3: CASSLPRVAGGYNEQFF. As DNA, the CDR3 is TGTGCCAGCAGCTTACCCCGGGTAGCGGGGGGTTACAATGAGCAGTTCTTC.